This T cell receptor beta chain was recorded in a study of shared clonotypes between healthy human individuals. The study, taken as a whole, reports: Between a few donors, naive CD4 clonotypes were shared at a level of about 5.3%.

Note on this clone: Its antigen remains unidentified.

CDR3 length: 13 residues. Germline V gene lookup returns CDR1 MDHEN and CDR2 SYDVKM. With 7 bases removed from V and 8 bases from J, the gap between germline ends came to 17 bases. Naive CD8 populations comprised CD45RO-negative cells positively selected for CCR7, excluding terminally differentiated effector memory CD45RA+ cells. Every subset's genomic DNA went evenly onto several immunoSEQ plates. The sorted-subset replicate PCRs were given around 190 ng DNA, which is about 29,000 T cell genomes. The method was immunoSEQ multiplex PCR; TCRdb's version includes in-frame clones alone and lacks a portion of them. The table lists approximately 590,000 clones, nearly 97% of them singletons.

The source material was naive CD8+ T cells sorted from blood. This rearrangement joins TRBV28 to TRBJ2-5; D perhaps matches TRBD2 (5 bases). This TCR came from a woman aged 25 to 39 in good health. The CDR3 bases are TGTGCCAGCACTCCGGGAATCCGAGAAACCCAGTACTTC. This codes for CASTPGIRETQYF.